This TCR beta chain was observed in a study of CD8 T cells in ankylosing spondylitis. In making TCR beta libraries, quantitative 5'-RACE with molecular barcodes was used. MiXCR, run by TCRdb on the 5' RACE reads, gives a single entry per CDR3 protein. The sample lists over 450,000 distinct CDR3 sequences; roughly 12% were seen once. Study-wide points: In ankylosing spondylitis patients, matched synovial fluid reportedly showed significant enrichment of disease-linked clones. Within ankylosing spondylitis blood, a TCR beta motif made up of seven to nine highly homologous variants appeared to be characteristic. Past research had described some motif variants in reactive arthritis synovial fluid and blood.

Germline V gene lookup returns CDR1 DFQATT and CDR2 SNEGSKA (reference sequence). The CDR3 contains 13 residues. Trimming took 5 bases from V and 0 from J; bases not matched to a gene: 4. This clonotype was seen once. What it binds is not known. The V and J genes are TRBV20-1 and TRBJ2-7; 7 nucleotides align to TRBD2. The TCR comes from a male donor with ankylosing spondylitis. Sequences were obtained from blood, either unsorted or a sorted T cell fraction (not recorded which). The chain's CDR3 is CSAPTSASYEQYF. The CDR3 DNA follows: TGCAGTGCTCCTACTAGCGCCTCCTACGAGCAGTACTTC.